The T cell receptor beta chain described here comes from a study of glioma-infiltrating T cells after dendritic cell vaccination. Study summary: Autologous tumor lysate was loaded overnight onto monocyte-derived dendritic cells grown seven days with IL-4 and GM-CSF. Overall study results and limits: Only a small number of patients had complete blood and tumor samples.

Patients had residual fresh-frozen tumor tissue and more than two years of survival data. No glioblastoma patient carried an isocitrate dehydrogenase mutation. Points on this clone: The antigen remains unidentified.

Looked up from germline, CDR1 is MNHEY and CDR2 is SVGAGI. The CDR3 has 15 amino acids. V shed 7 bases and J shed 0 bases, with 15 bases lying between them. TCRdb's copy holds only in-frame clones and misses some; the assay was immunoSEQ multiplex PCR. The table includes tens of thousands of clones, more than 70% detected once. The TCR comes from a human donor with glioblastoma. Here the sequenced sample was blood, taken before dendritic cell vaccination. The V gene is TRBV6-5, the J gene TRBJ1-2; D remains ambiguous. The DNA for the CDR3 is TGTGCCAGCACACGGTTGGGAGAAACTAACTATGGCTACACCTTC. This codes for CASTRLGETNYGYTF.